Presented here are 10 T cell receptor beta chains from one specimen sequenced in a study. TCRdb re-derived calls from the RT-PCR reads in MiXCR, one entry per CDR3 protein. The table shows about 700,000 distinct CDR3 sequences, with 12% to 15% occurring only once. The sample consisted of memory CD4+ T cells from blood. The source of these receptors is a female donor in good health, serving as a healthy control.

The rearrangement joins TRBV5-5 to TRBJ2-7; the D call may be TRBD1 or TRBD2 (5 bases each). Germline V gene sequence: CDR1 SGHKS, CDR2 YYEKEE (reference sequence). Trimming pared 2 bases from V and 2 bases from J, leaving 14 bases between. The CDR3 is made up of 15 amino acids. The CDR3 bases are TGTGCCAGCAGCTTAGAGGGGTCACTCCCCTACGAGCAGTACTTC. It encodes CASSLEGSLPYEQYF. Together with reference TRBV5-5 and TRBJ2-7, the CDR3 gives the full variable domain: DAGVTQSPTHLIKTRGQQVTLRCSPISGHKSVSWYQQVLGQGPQFIFQYYEKEERGRGNFPDRFSARQFPNYSSELNVNALLLGDSALYLCASSLEGSLPYEQYFGPGTRLTVT.

This clonotype was found a few times. The gene calls are TRBV4-1 and TRBJ2-6, with TRBD2 matching over 7 bases. Germline-derived CDR1 and CDR2 are MGHRA and YSYEKL. V trimming: 1 base; J trimming: 0 bases; junction bases outside the gene matches: 6. The CDR3 consists of 18 residues. The CDR3 DNA sequence: TGCGCCAGCAGCCAAGTTGGGGGGGACCACTCTGGGGCCAACGTCCTGACTTTC. Translated: CASSQVGGDHSGANVLTF.

This clonotype was observed a few times. The chain recombines TRBV7-2 with TRBJ1-3; the D gene is possibly TRBD1 (6 bases). Germline V gene sequence: CDR1 SGHTA, CDR2 FQGNSA. The CDR3 is 15 residues long. V was cut by 6 bases and J by 0 bases, with 12 bases left in between. CDR3 loop: CASRLGHYSGNTIYF. CDR3 nucleotide sequence: TGTGCCAGCAGGTTGGGACATTACTCTGGAAACACCATATATTTT.

This clonotype appeared many times. The V and J genes are TRBV6-6 and TRBJ1-1; 7 positions agree with TRBD1. This CDR3 contains 14 residues. Germline lookup yields CDR1 MNHNY and CDR2 SVGAGI (reference sequence). The V gene end was trimmed by 6 bases and the J gene end by 4 bases; junction bases not matched to a gene: 8. For the CDR3, the DNA is TGTGCCAGCAGCATCGACAGGGTCGGCACTGAAGCTTTCTTT. This sequence encodes CASSIDRVGTEAFF.

The V gene is TRBV7-8, the J gene TRBJ2-2; a possible D gene is TRBD1 (6 bases). Trimming took 4 bases from V and 1 from J, leaving 13 bases between them. Germline V gene lookup returns CDR1 SGHVS and CDR2 FQNEAQ. The CDR3 is made up of 16 amino acids. CDR3: CASSSTGQLNTGELFF. The CDR3 bases are TGTGCCAGCAGCTCAACAGGACAGCTGAACACCGGGGAGCTGTTTTTT.

This chain links TRBV12-3 or TRBV12-4 with TRBJ2-1; no firm D call. The V end lost 4 bases, the J end lost 3 bases, and 10 bases lay between the germline ends. This CDR3 has 14 amino acids. CDR3 residues: CASSWQESYNEQFF. The CDR3 DNA reads TGTGCCAGCAGTTGGCAGGAGAGCTACAATGAGCAGTTCTTC.

This clonotype has only a few counts. The genes are TRBV7-2 and TRBJ2-7; 7 bases are a match to TRBD2. Unmatched junction bases numbered 5, after V lost 1 base and J lost 2 bases. Germline CDR1 is SGHTA and CDR2 is FQGNSA. This CDR3 has 15 amino acids. The CDR3 nucleotides read TGTGCCAGCAGCTTAGGGGTAGCGGGCACCTACGAGCAGTACTTC. Its translation: CASSLGVAGTYEQYF.

A few counts support this clonotype. The chain recombines TRBV6-5 with TRBJ1-6; D is ambiguous. The V gene lost 4 bases and the J gene lost 6 bases, with 7 bases spanning the gap. Germline assignment: CDR1 MNHEY and CDR2 SVGAGI. CDR3 size: 13 residues. The CDR3 spells CASSFEINSPLHF. The CDR3 DNA follows: TGTGCCAGCAGTTTCGAAATTAATTCACCCCTCCACTTT.

The rearrangement uses TRBV11-2 and TRBJ2-1; 11 bases are shared with TRBD2. The V gene's germline CDR1 is SGHAT and CDR2 FQNNGV. Trimming removed 4 bases from V and 12 bases from J; junction bases left unmatched: 11. This CDR3 has 15 residues. The CDR3 sequence: CASSYGVAGGPTQFF. The CDR3 region has the DNA TGTGCCAGCAGCTATGGGGTAGCGGGAGGGCCGACGCAGTTCTTC. Full variable domain (missing parts from reference TRBV11-2 and TRBJ2-1): EAGVAQSPRYKIIEKRQSVAFWCNPISGHATLYWYQQILGQGPKLLIQFQNNGVVDDSQLPKDRFSAERLKGVDSTLKIQPAKLEDSAVYLCASSYGVAGGPTQFFGPGTRLTVL.

The rearrangement joins TRBV12-3 or TRBV12-4 to TRBJ2-3, with TRBD1 identical over 9 bases. This CDR3 is 19 amino acids long. V lost 7 bases to trimming and J lost 6 bases; unmatched junction nucleotides: 23. The CDR3 DNA reads TGTGCCAGCAACTCCGGGACAGGGTTTCTGTCGCCAGTTTCGGATACGCAGTATTTT. Translated, it gives CASNSGTGFLSPVSDTQYF.